This is a list of T cell receptor beta chains from one sample in a study of shared T cell receptors in the human thymus. TCRdb keeps only in-frame clones here, not all; method: immunoSEQ multiplex PCR. The sample yields roughly 550,000 clones, 78% seen once. The sample also formed part of further work on human thymus T cells.

The source material was thymocytes. Every receptor here comes from a boy under three years old with a congenital heart defect. Both conserved end residues are part of each CDR3. A D gene is named only where the DNA matches it firmly. The listing skips clone size in some rows; elsewhere it reads once, few, many or a size class.

>TRBV28|.|TRBJ1-5|TRBD1
CASSAKPGQGDQPQHF
TGTGCCAGCAGTGCGAAACCGGGACAGGGCGATCAGCCCCAGCATTTT
>TRBV27|.|TRBJ1-5|.
CASRGYPHQPQHF
TGTGCCAGCCGGGGGTATCCACATCAGCCCCAGCATTTT
>TRBV19|few|TRBJ1-1|.
CASSQRSRVNTEAFF
TGTGCCAGTAGTCAGAGGAGCAGGGTGAACACTGAAGCTTTCTTT
>TRBV19|.|TRBJ2-7|.
CASSIGTEYEQYF
TGTGCCAGTAGTATAGGGACAGAGTACGAGCAGTACTTC
>TRBV5-6|.|TRBJ2-7|.
CASSLVGSEQYF
TGTGCCAGCAGCTTGGTGGGGAGCGAGCAGTACTTC
>TRBV30|.|TRBJ2-1|TRBD1
CAWSAPGQRSYNEQFF
TGTGCCTGGAGTGCTCCGGGACAGCGGTCCTACAATGAGCAGTTCTTC
>TRBV10-3|once|TRBJ2-7|.
CAISDPLITRLLSVQYF
TGTGCCATCAGTGATCCCTTAATAACCAGGCTCCTCTCAGTGCAGTACTTC
>TRBV29-1|once|TRBJ2-1|TRBD1
CSVEDGTGAYNEQFF
TGCAGCGTTGAAGATGGGACAGGGGCCTACAATGAGCAGTTCTTC
>TRBV7-3|.|TRBJ2-1|TRBD2
CASSHGGRAYNEQFF
TGTGCCAGCAGCCACGGCGGGAGGGCCTACAATGAGCAGTTCTTC
>TRBV10-3|.|TRBJ2-7|TRBD1
CAISEGTDRRPWYF
TGTGCCATCAGTGAGGGCACGGACAGGCGCCCCTGGTACTTC
>TRBV7-2|.|TRBJ2-7|TRBD2
CASSPGTSGLYEQYF
TGTGCCAGCAGCCCGGGGACTAGCGGACTCTACGAGCAGTACTTC
>TRBV30|.|TRBJ2-3|.
CAWTSTDTQYF
TGTGCCTGGACTAGCACAGATACGCAGTATTTT
>TRBV5-1|.|TRBJ2-3|TRBD2
CASSPRTSGPLGDTQYF
TGCGCCAGCAGCCCTAGGACTAGCGGGCCGCTTGGAGATACGCAGTATTTT
>TRBV12-5|.|TRBJ1-1|TRBD1
CASGLQGGNTEAFF
TGTGCTAGTGGTTTACAGGGGGGTAACACTGAAGCTTTCTTT
>TRBV11-3|.|TRBJ2-5|TRBD1
CASSNPGQGMVKTQYF
TGTGCCAGCAGCAACCCGGGACAGGGGATGGTGAAGACCCAGTACTTC
>TRBV5-8|.|TRBJ2-1|.
CASSHLGGGLRDEQFF
TGTGCCAGCAGCCACCTTGGTGGGGGGTTACGGGATGAGCAGTTCTTC
>TRBV6-1|.|TRBJ1-5|TRBD1
CASSASDREYSNQPQHF
TGTGCCAGCAGTGCTTCGGACAGGGAGTATAGCAATCAGCCCCAGCATTTT
>TRBV7-2|.|TRBJ2-7|TRBD2
CASSLATIAGGDTPSSYEQYF
TGTGCCAGCAGCTTAGCGACTATAGCGGGAGGGGATACACCGAGCTCCTACGAGCAGTACTTC
>TRBV12-5|.|TRBJ2-7|TRBD2
CASARGPSGRDASYEQYF
TGTGCTAGTGCCCGGGGGCCTAGCGGGAGGGACGCCTCCTACGAGCAGTACTTC
>TRBV7-9|.|TRBJ2-7|.
CASSRDRSYEQYF
TGTGCCAGCAGTCGCGACAGGTCCTACGAGCAGTACTTC
>TRBV28|.|TRBJ1-5|.
CASSSIREQGKTQPQHF
TGTGCCAGCAGTTCTATCAGGGAACAGGGTAAAACTCAGCCCCAGCATTTT
>TRBV5-6|once|TRBJ2-2|.
CASRVGGNTGELFF
TGTGCCAGCAGAGTAGGGGGGAACACCGGGGAGCTGTTTTTT
>TRBV4-1|.|TRBJ2-7|TRBD2
CASSRGGDHYEQYF
TGCGCCAGCAGCCGGGGGGGGGACCACTACGAGCAGTACTTC
>TRBV6-1|few|TRBJ1-5|.
CASSEATRAPYQPQHF
TGTGCCAGCAGTGAAGCGACCAGGGCCCCCTATCAGCCCCAGCATTTT
>TRBV9|.|TRBJ2-3|.
CASSSGTHTDTQYF
TGTGCCAGCAGCTCCGGGACTCATACAGATACGCAGTATTTT
>TRBV29-1|.|TRBJ1-2|TRBD1
CSVPDRGAHGYTF
TGCAGCGTTCCCGACAGGGGGGCACATGGCTACACCTTC
>TRBV30|once|TRBJ1-2|.
CAWSDTSGNYGYTF
TGTGCCTGGAGTGATACCAGTGGTAACTATGGCTACACCTTC
>TRBV10-1|.|TRBJ2-7|.
CASSPGVTYEQYF
TGCGCCAGCTCCCCGGGGGTCACCTACGAGCAGTACTTC
>TRBV6-4|few|TRBJ2-1|TRBD2
CASSPSGRRGEQFF
TGTGCCAGCAGTCCAAGCGGGAGAAGAGGTGAGCAGTTCTTC
>TRBV4-1|.|TRBJ2-1|TRBD2
CASSQDLRGSGRLGNEQFF
TGCGCCAGCAGCCAAGATCTGCGGGGTAGCGGGAGGTTGGGCAATGAGCAGTTCTTC
>TRBV12-2|few|TRBJ1-3|.
CASRLVGQDSSGNTIYF
TGTGCAAGTCGCTTAGTGGGTCAGGACTCCTCTGGAAACACCATATATTTT
>TRBV5-6|.|TRBJ1-1|TRBD1
CASGNLQGSTEAFF
TGTGCCAGCGGAAACTTACAGGGGAGCACTGAAGCTTTCTTT
>TRBV12-5|.|TRBJ1-3|.
CASGFYPTGPGNTIYF
TGTGCTAGTGGTTTCTACCCTACAGGGCCGGGAAACACCATATATTTT
>TRBV4-1|.|TRBJ2-3|.
CASSQERRERRGTDTQYF
TGCGCCAGCAGCCAAGAACGGCGGGAGAGGAGGGGGACAGATACGCAGTATTTT
>TRBV30|.|TRBJ2-7|TRBD2
CAWSVSSGYYEQYF
TGTGCCTGGAGTGTTTCTAGCGGATACTACGAGCAGTACTTC
>TRBV29-1|once|TRBJ2-5|TRBD1
CSVEVWGTVQETQYF
TGCAGCGTTGAAGTTTGGGGGACAGTCCAAGAGACCCAGTACTTC
>TRBV14|.|TRBJ1-2|TRBD1
CASSQDRDREEGYTF
TGTGCCAGCAGCCAAGATCGTGACAGGGAGGAGGGCTACACCTTC
>TRBV5-4|.|TRBJ2-1|.
CASSSTVERSSYNEQFF
TGTGCCAGCAGCTCTACTGTGGAGCGGAGCTCCTACAATGAGCAGTTCTTC
>TRBV10-3|.|TRBJ2-7|TRBD1
CATQLTGTGGPREQYF
TGTGCCACCCAGCTAACGGGGACAGGGGGACCTAGAGAGCAGTACTTC
>TRBV4-3|.|TRBJ2-1|TRBD2
CASSQDYRLAGAVEQFF
TGCGCCAGCAGCCAAGATTACCGGCTAGCGGGAGCTGTTGAGCAGTTCTTC
>TRBV27|.|TRBJ1-5|.
CASSPGRDQPQHF
TGTGCCAGCAGTCCCGGTCGTGATCAGCCCCAGCATTTT
>TRBV5-1|.|TRBJ2-5|TRBD2
CASSPMGSGVQETQYF
TGCGCCAGCAGCCCCATGGGTAGCGGGGTGCAAGAGACCCAGTACTTC
>TRBV5-1|.|TRBJ1-1|.
CASSLEGAGSTEAFF
TGCGCCAGCAGCTTGGAAGGGGCCGGATCGACTGAAGCTTTCTTT
>TRBV19|.|TRBJ2-3|.
CASSIQGSTDTQYF
TGTGCCAGTAGTATCCAGGGGTCCACAGATACGCAGTATTTT